This TCR beta chain was identified during a study of brain T cells in children with intractable seizures. The sequenced cases were selected for having the highest brain T cell transcript signatures. Pre-surgery treatment included at least one anti-epileptic drug. Note on this clone: The antigen is unknown.

The CDR3 contains 14 residues. J was trimmed by 7 bases and V by 1 base; bases with no gene match: 6. CDR1 is SGHDT, CDR2 YYEEEE, per germline. Assay used: immunoSEQ multiplex PCR; TCRdb lists only in-frame clones, some missing. Among fewer than 25,000 clones listed, 85% to 95% were seen once. Whole-study findings and limits: Clones missing pre-surgery may reflect undersampling of that blood sample. Patients' HCMV serostatus was unknown; virus specificity rests on CDR3 similarity alone.

The sequence was collected from a boy aged 5-17 years with focal cortical dysplasia and intractable seizures. Sample: peripheral blood, taken at surgery. This sequence joins TRBV5-6 and TRBJ2-5; 8 positions match TRBD1. The DNA of the CDR3 is TGTGCCAGCAGCTTGACACAGGGGGTTGGGACCCAGTACTTC. Amino acid sequence: CASSLTQGVGTQYF.